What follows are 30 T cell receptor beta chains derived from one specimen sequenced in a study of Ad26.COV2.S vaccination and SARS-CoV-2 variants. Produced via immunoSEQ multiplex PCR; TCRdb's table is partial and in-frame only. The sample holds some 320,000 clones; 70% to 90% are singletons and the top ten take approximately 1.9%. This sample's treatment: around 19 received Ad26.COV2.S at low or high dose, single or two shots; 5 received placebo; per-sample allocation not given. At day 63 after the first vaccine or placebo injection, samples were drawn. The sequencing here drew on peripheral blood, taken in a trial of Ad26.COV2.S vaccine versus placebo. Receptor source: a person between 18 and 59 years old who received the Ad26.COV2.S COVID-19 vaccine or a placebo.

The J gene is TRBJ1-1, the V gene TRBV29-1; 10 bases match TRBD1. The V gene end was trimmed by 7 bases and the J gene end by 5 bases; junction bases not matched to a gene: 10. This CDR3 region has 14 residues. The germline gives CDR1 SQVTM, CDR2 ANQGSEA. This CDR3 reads CSAGTGEGNTEAFF. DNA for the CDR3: TGCAGCGCCGGGACAGGGGAGGGAAATACTGAAGCTTTCTTT.

This chain's CDR3 is CASSLGTGVKETQYF. The CDR3 region has the DNA TGTGCCAGTAGTCTAGGGACAGGGGTAAAAGAGACCCAGTACTTC. The V gene is TRBV19, the J gene TRBJ2-5; 10 bases match TRBD1. The CDR3 sequence is 15 residues long. The J segment lost 3 bases and the V segment lost 5 bases, leaving 6 bases of the junction unmatched. Germline loops: CDR1 LNHDA, CDR2 SQIVND (reference sequence).

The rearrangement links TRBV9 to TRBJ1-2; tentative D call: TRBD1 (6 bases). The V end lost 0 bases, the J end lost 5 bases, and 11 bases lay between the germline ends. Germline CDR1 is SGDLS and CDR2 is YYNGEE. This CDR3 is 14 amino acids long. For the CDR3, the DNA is TGTGCCAGCAGCGTAGAAGCAGGGGTATATGGCTACACCTTC. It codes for CASSVEAGVYGYTF.

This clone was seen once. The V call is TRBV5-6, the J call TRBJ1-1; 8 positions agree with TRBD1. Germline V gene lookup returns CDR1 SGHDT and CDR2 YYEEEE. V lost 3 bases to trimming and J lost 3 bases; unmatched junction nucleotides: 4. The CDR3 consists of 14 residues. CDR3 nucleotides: TGTGCCAGCAGCTACGACAGGGGTGACACTGAAGCTTTCTTT. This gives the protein CASSYDRGDTEAFF.

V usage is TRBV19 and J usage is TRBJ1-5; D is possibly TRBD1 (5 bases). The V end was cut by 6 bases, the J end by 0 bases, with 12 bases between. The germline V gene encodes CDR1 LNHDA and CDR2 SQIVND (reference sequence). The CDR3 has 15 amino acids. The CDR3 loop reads CASRPGGYSNQPQHF. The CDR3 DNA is TGTGCCAGTAGACCTGGGGGATATAGCAATCAGCCCCAGCATTTT.

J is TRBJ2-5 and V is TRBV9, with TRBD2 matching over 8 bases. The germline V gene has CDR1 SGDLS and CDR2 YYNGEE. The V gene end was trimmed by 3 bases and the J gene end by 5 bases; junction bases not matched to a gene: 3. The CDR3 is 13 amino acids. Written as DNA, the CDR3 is TGTGCCAGCAGCGCGGGAGGGATGGAGACCCAGTACTTC. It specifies CASSAGGMETQYF.

The CDR3 DNA is TGTGCCAGCTCACCCGACAGGGCCTACGAGCAGTACTTC. Translated: CASSPDRAYEQYF. This chain connects TRBV18 to TRBJ2-7, with TRBD1 identical over 7 bases. Germline V gene sequence: CDR1 KGHSH, CDR2 LQKENI. The CDR3 runs 13 residues. V shed 3 bases, J shed 2 bases, and the junction held 1 base outside the gene matches.

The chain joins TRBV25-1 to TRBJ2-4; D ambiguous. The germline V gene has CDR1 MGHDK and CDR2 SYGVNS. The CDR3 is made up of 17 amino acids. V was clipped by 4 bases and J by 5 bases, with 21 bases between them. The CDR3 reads CASSGAATTPFQNIQYF. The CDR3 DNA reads TGTGCCAGCAGTGGGGCCGCCACTACCCCATTCCAAAACATTCAGTACTTC.

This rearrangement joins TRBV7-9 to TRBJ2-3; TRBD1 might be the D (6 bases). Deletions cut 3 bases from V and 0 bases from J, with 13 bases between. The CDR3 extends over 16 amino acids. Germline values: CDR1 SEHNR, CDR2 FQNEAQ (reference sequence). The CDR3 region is CASSFGRGGSTDTQYF. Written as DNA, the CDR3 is TGTGCCAGCAGCTTTGGTCGAGGGGGTAGCACAGATACGCAGTATTTT.

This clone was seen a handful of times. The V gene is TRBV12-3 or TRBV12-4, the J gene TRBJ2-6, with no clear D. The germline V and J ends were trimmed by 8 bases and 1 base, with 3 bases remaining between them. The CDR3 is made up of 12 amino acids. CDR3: CASCSGANVLTF. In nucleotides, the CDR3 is TGTGCCAGCTGTTCTGGGGCCAACGTCCTGACTTTC.

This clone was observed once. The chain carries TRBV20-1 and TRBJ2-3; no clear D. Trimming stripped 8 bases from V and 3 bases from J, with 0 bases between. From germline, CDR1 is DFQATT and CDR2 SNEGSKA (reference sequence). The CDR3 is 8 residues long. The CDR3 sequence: CSTDTQYF. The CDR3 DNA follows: TGCAGTACAGATACGCAGTATTTT.

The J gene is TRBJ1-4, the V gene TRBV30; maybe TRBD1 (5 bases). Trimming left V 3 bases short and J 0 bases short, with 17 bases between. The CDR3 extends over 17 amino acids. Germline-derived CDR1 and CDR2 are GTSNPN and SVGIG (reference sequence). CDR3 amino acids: CAWRTGRFLATNEKLFF. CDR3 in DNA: TGTGCCTGGAGGACGGGACGGTTTCTAGCAACTAATGAAAAACTGTTTTTT.

The CDR3 region has the DNA TGTGCCAGCTCGCTTCTACAGGGGGAGTTTAATGAAAAACTGTTTTTT. Residues: CASSLLQGEFNEKLFF. The chain employs TRBV18 and TRBJ1-4; the match to TRBD1 covers 8 bases. The CDR3 has 16 amino acids. Germline trimming cut 6 bases from V and 4 bases from J; bases unmatched to any gene: 10. Germline V gene lookup returns CDR1 KGHSH and CDR2 LQKENI.

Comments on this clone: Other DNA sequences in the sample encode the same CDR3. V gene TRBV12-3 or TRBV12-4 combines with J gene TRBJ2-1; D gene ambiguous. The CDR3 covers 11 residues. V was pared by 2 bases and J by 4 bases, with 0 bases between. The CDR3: CASSLYNEQFF. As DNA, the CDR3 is TGTGCCAGCAGTTTATACAATGAGCAGTTCTTC.

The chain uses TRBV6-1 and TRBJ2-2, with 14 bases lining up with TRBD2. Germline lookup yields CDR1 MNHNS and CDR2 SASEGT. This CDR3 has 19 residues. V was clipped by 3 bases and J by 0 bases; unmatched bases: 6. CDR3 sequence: CASSEGLAGASTNTGELFF. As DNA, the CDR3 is TGTGCCAGCAGTGAGGGACTAGCGGGGGCCTCGACGAACACCGGGGAGCTGTTTTTT.

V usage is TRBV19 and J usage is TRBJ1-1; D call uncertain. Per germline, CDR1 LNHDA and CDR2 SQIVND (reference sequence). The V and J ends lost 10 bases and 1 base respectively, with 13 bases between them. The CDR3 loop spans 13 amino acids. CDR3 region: CATAPGRNTEAFF. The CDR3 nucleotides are TGTGCCACGGCGCCCGGGCGGAACACTGAAGCTTTCTTT. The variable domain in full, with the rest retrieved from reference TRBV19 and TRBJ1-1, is DGGITQSPKYLFRKEGQNVTLSCEQNLNHDAMYWYRQDPGQGLRLIYYSQIVNDFQKGDIAEGYSVSREKKESFPLTVTSAQKNPTAFYLCATAPGRNTEAFFGQGTRLTVV.

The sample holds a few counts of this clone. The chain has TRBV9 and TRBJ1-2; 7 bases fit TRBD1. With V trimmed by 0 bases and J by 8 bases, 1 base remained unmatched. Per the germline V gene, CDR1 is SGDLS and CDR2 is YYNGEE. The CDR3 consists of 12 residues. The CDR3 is CASSVGGGGYTF. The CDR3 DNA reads TGTGCCAGCAGCGTAGGAGGGGGCGGCTACACCTTC.

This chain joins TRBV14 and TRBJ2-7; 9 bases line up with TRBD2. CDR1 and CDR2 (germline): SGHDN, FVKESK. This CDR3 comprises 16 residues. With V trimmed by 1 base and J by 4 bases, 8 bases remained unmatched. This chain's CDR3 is CASSQVRPSGVYEQYF. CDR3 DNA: TGTGCCAGCAGCCAAGTACGTCCTAGCGGGGTATACGAGCAGTACTTC. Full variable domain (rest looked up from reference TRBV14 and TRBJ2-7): EAGVTQFPSHSVIEKGQTVTLRCDPISGHDNLYWYRRVMGKEIKFLLHFVKESKQDESGMPNNRFLAERTGGTYSTLKVQPAELEDSGVYFCASSQVRPSGVYEQYFGPGTRLTVT.

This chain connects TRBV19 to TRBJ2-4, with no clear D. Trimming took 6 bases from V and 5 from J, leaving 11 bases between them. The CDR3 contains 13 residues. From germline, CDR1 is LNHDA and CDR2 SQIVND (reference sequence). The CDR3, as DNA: TGTGCCAGTAGGGAGATACCCCAAAACATTCAGTACTTC. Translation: CASREIPQNIQYF.

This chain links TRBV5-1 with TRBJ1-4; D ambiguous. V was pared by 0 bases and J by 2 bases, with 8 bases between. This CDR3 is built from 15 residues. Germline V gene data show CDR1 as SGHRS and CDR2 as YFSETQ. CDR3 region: CASSLEESTNEKLFF. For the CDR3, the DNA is TGCGCCAGCAGCTTGGAGGAGTCTACTAATGAAAAACTGTTTTTT.

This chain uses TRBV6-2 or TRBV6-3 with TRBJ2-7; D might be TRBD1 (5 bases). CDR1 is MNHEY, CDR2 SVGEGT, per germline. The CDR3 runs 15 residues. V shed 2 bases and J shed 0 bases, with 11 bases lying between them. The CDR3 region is CASSYDSRSSYEQYF. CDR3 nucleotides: TGTGCCAGCAGTTACGACAGCAGGAGCTCCTACGAGCAGTACTTC.

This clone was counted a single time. The CDR3 protein is CASSRLQTGGYGYTF. CDR3 sequence (DNA): TGTGCCAGCAGTCGACTCCAGACAGGGGGGTATGGCTACACCTTC. The chain is built from TRBV27 and TRBJ1-2, with 9 bases fitting TRBD1. The ends lost 5 bases at V and 5 bases at J; junction bases unmatched: 9. CDR1 is MNHEY, CDR2 SMNVEV, per germline (reference sequence). CDR3 length equals 15 residues.

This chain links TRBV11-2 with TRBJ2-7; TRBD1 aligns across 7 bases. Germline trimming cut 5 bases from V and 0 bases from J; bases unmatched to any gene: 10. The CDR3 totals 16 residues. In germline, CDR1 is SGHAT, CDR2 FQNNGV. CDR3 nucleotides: TGTGCCAGCAGCCCAAGGCTGACAGGGAGCTCCTACGAGCAGTACTTC. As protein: CASSPRLTGSSYEQYF.

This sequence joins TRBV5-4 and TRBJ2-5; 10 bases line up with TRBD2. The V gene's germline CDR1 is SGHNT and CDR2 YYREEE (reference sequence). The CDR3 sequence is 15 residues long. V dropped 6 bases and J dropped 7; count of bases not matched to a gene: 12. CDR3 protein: CASTSASGGYVTQYF. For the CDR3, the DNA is TGTGCCAGCACCTCGGCTAGCGGGGGATATGTGACCCAGTACTTC.

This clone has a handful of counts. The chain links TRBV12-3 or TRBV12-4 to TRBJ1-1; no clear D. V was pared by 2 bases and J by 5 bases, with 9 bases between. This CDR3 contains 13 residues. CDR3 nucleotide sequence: TGTGCCAGCAGTTTATCGGGGAGTACTGAAGCTTTCTTT. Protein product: CASSLSGSTEAFF.

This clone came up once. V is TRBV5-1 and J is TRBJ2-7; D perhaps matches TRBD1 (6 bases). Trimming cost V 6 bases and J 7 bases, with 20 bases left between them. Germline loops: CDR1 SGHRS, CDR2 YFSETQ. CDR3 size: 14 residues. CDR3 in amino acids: CASNLLQGLGEQYF. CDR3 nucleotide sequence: TGCGCCAGCAACCTCTTACAGGGATTGGGTGAGCAGTACTTC.

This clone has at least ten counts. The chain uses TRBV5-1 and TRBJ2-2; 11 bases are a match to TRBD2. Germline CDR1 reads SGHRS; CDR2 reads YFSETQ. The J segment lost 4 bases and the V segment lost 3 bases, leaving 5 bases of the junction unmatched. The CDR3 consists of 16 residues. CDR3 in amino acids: CASSSGTSGRTGELFF. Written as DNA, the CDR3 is TGCGCCAGCAGCTCCGGGACTAGCGGACGCACCGGGGAGCTGTTTTTT.

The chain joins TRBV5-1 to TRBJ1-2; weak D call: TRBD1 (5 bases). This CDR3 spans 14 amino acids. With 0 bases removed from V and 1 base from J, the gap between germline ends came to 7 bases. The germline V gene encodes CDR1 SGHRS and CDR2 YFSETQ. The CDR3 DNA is TGCGCCAGCAGCTTGGCGAGGGGTAACTATGGCTACACCTTC. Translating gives CASSLARGNYGYTF.

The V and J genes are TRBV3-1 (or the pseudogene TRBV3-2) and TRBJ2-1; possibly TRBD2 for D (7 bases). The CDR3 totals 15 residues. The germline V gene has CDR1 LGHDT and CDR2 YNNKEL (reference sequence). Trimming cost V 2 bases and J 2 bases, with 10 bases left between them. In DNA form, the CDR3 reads TGTGCCAGCAGCCAACGGGGGGCGGCCTACAATGAGCAGTTCTTC. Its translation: CASSQRGAAYNEQFF.

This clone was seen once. The CDR3 protein is CASSQDSTGGHNEQFF. In DNA, the CDR3 is TGTGCCAGCAGCCAAGATTCAACGGGGGGTCACAATGAGCAGTTCTTC. The chain recombines TRBV3-1 (or the pseudogene TRBV3-2) with TRBJ2-1, with 7 nucleotides matching TRBD2. The V and J ends lost 0 bases and 5 bases, in that order; junction bases with no gene match: 7. In germline, CDR1 is LGHDT, CDR2 YNNKEL (reference sequence). CDR3 size: 16 residues.